These 18 T cell receptor beta chains were all obtained from the same sample, sequenced in a study of CD8 T cells in Susac syndrome. Random hexamers were used to reverse transcribe an amount of 0.5 to 1 ug RNA. TCRdb independently ran MiXCR on the immunoSEQ multiplex PCR reads; one entry per CDR3 protein. The sample records 200,000 to 250,000 distinct CDR3 sequences, approximately 94% being singletons. Sequencing was done on a sample of CD4+ T cells from PBMCs. The receptors stem from a human donor with Susac syndrome.

V and J are TRBV7-3 and TRBJ2-3; 7 bases fit TRBD2. The germline V gene encodes CDR1 SGHTA and CDR2 FQGTGA. V was pared by 1 base and J by 4 bases, with 5 bases of the junction left unmatched. The CDR3 sequence is 15 residues long. The CDR3 loop reads CASSLNGAGADTQYF. CDR3 sequence (DNA): TGTGCCAGCAGCTTAAATGGGGCGGGGGCAGATACGCAGTATTTT.

This chain links TRBV30 with TRBJ2-3, with D possibly being TRBD2 (5 bases). Trimming left V 2 bases short and J 3 bases short, with 12 bases between. This CDR3 is 14 amino acids long. CDR1 and CDR2 from the germline V gene are GTSNPN and SVGIG (reference sequence). CDR3 bases: TGTGCCTGGAGTCGTCCGGGGAAGACAGATACGCAGTATTTT. This encodes CAWSRPGKTDTQYF.

The chain joins TRBV5-1 to TRBJ2-7; 8 bases line up with TRBD1. The CDR3 runs 16 residues. V lost 4 bases, J lost 6 bases, and 15 bases stayed unmatched. Germline V gene sequence: CDR1 SGHRS, CDR2 YFSETQ. The CDR3 spells CASSTNTGRGQIEQYF. The CDR3 region has the DNA TGCGCCAGCAGCACTAACACCGGCAGGGGGCAAATCGAGCAGTACTTC. The full variable domain, in which reference TRBV5-1 and TRBJ2-7 provide the parts outside the CDR3, is KAGVTQTPRYLIKTRGQQVTLSCSPISGHRSVSWYQQTPGQGLQFLFEYFSETQRNKGNFPGRFSGRQFSNSRSEMNVSTLELGDSALYLCASSTNTGRGQIEQYFGPGTRLTVT.

The V call is TRBV10-2, the J call TRBJ2-5, with 8 bases that match TRBD2. The CDR3 has 14 residues. CDR1 is WSHSY, CDR2 SAAADI, per germline. The V and J ends lost 3 bases and 5 bases, in that order; junction bases with no gene match: 5. The DNA of the CDR3 is TGCGCCAGCAGTGAAGGTAGCGGGGTCGAGACCCAGTACTTC. This encodes CASSEGSGVETQYF.

The chain joins TRBV30 to TRBJ2-7; D unclear. V dropped 1 base and J dropped 6 bases, with 13 bases sitting between them. Germline V gene sequence: CDR1 GTSNPN, CDR2 SVGIG (reference sequence). This CDR3 has 13 amino acids. The CDR3 here is CAWSGINWGEQYF. CDR3 sequence (DNA): TGTGCCTGGAGTGGAATAAACTGGGGCGAGCAGTACTTC. The whole variable domain, remainder taken from reference TRBV30 and TRBJ2-7, is SQTIHQWPATLVQPVGSPLSLECTVEGTSNPNLYWYRQAAGRGLQLLFYSVGIGQISSEVPQNLSASRPQDRQFILSSKKLLLSDSGFYLCAWSGINWGEQYFGPGTRLTVT.

The gene calls are TRBV4-1 and TRBJ1-1, with 7 bases matching TRBD1. There are 16 residues in the CDR3. The germline CDR1 and CDR2 sequences are MGHRA and YSYEKL. The V and J ends lost 0 bases and 3 bases, in that order; junction bases with no gene match: 7. In DNA form, the CDR3 reads TGCGCCAGCAGCCAAGAGGTATCCAGGGGGGACACTGAAGCTTTCTTT. This gives the protein CASSQEVSRGDTEAFF.

Here the CDR3 DNA reads TGCAGCGTGGGACATATGAACACCGGGGAGCTGTTTTTT. This codes for CSVGHMNTGELFF. V and J are TRBV29-1 and TRBJ2-2; the D gene is possibly TRBD1 (6 bases). CDR1 is SQVTM and CDR2 is ANQGSEA in the germline V gene. The V end lost 6 bases, the J end lost 1 base, and 9 bases lay between the germline ends. The CDR3 is 13 residues long.

The V and J genes are TRBV20-1 and TRBJ2-7; TRBD1 aligns across 7 bases. CDR1 and CDR2 from the germline V gene are DFQATT and SNEGSKA (reference sequence). The CDR3 runs 14 residues. V lost 4 bases to trimming and J lost 2 bases; unmatched junction nucleotides: 8. In DNA form, the CDR3 reads TGCAGTGCTACAGACAGGGTGGTGACCTACGAGCAGTACTTC. Translating it yields CSATDRVVTYEQYF.

The genes are TRBV27 and TRBJ1-6; D is unresolved. CDR1 and CDR2 (germline): MNHEY, SMNVEV (reference sequence). With 4 bases removed from V and 7 bases from J, the gap between germline ends came to 17 bases. CDR3 length equals 16 residues. CDR3 coding DNA: TGTGCCAGCAGTTCACCCCTCAGCAGTAAGAATTCACCCCTCCACTTT. Residues: CASSSPLSSKNSPLHF.

Only one count was recorded for this clonotype. The chain combines TRBV6-1 with TRBJ1-6; no firm D call. Trimming cost V 6 bases and J 5 bases, with 23 bases left between them. The V gene's germline CDR1 is MNHNS and CDR2 SASEGT. CDR3 length: 18 residues. The DNA of the CDR3 is TGTGCCAGCAGCAGTTACGTGGGCCTGGCTCCGCATAATTCACCCCTCCACTTT. The encoded protein is CASSSYVGLAPHNSPLHF.

In its sample, this clonotype was seen once. J is TRBJ1-1 and V is TRBV28, with 10 bases that match TRBD1. Germline V gives CDR1 MDHEN, CDR2 SYDVKM. This CDR3 has 13 amino acids. V gave up 11 bases and J gave up 1 base; unmatched junction bases: 4. CDR3 nucleotide sequence: TGTGCCTTAGGGACAGGGGCGAACACTGAAGCTTTCTTT. Translation: CALGTGANTEAFF.

The chain joins TRBV2 to TRBJ2-1; TRBD2 aligns across 9 bases. The CDR3 runs 19 residues. Trimming removed 4 bases from V and 0 bases from J; junction bases left unmatched: 13. Germline CDR1 reads SNHLY; CDR2 reads FYNNEI. The CDR3 coding sequence is TGTGCCAGCAGTGGGACGGGGCTAGCGGGGTCGAGCTCCTACAATGAGCAGTTCTTC. It codes for CASSGTGLAGSSSYNEQFF.

The chain has TRBV6-2 or TRBV6-3 and TRBJ2-1, with 12 bases aligning to TRBD2. V lost 6 bases, J lost 6 bases, and 12 bases stayed unmatched. Germline CDR1 and CDR2: MNHEY and SVGEGT. The CDR3 runs to 17 residues. CDR3 nucleotide sequence: TGTGCCAGCAGCTCTTCCCCTAGCGGGGGGGTCAGCAATGAGCAGTTCTTC. Its protein product is CASSSSPSGGVSNEQFF.

The rearrangement uses TRBV7-2 and TRBJ2-5; no clear D gene. Germline CDR1 is SGHTA and CDR2 is FQGNSA. The V gene lost 5 bases and the J gene lost 4 bases, with 14 bases spanning the gap. CDR3 length equals 14 residues. The CDR3 DNA reads as TGTGCCAGCAGCCCCCAGAGCTACAGAGAGACCCAGTACTTC. Translating it yields CASSPQSYRETQYF.

This clonotype was seen just once. The CDR3 coding sequence is TGTGCCATCAGCCCGAGAGAGGGCCCCACTGAAGCTTTCTTT. It translates to CAISPREGPTEAFF. The chain links TRBV10-3 to TRBJ1-1; the D is unclear. CDR3 length equals 14 residues. CDR1 and CDR2 from the germline V gene are ENHRY and SYGVKD. V shed 6 bases and J shed 4 bases, with 15 bases lying between them.

J is TRBJ2-3 and V is TRBV7-2, with 8 bases fitting TRBD1. Trimming at V came to 3 bases and at J to 5 bases, leaving 7 bases not matched to a gene. This CDR3 comprises 15 residues. Per germline, CDR1 SGHTA and CDR2 FQGNSA. The DNA for the CDR3 is TGTGCCAGCAGCTTTCCGGGACAGGCGAAAGATACGCAGTATTTT. Residues: CASSFPGQAKDTQYF.

The chain uses TRBV9 and TRBJ1-6, with a tentative D call TRBD1 (6 bases). In germline, CDR1 is SGDLS, CDR2 YYNGEE. V was pared by 0 bases and J by 6 bases, with 13 bases between. CDR3 length: 16 residues. The chain's CDR3 is CASSVALTGFNSPLHF. For the CDR3, the DNA is TGTGCCAGCAGCGTAGCTCTTACAGGGTTTAATTCACCCCTCCACTTT. Looking up the rest from reference TRBV9 and TRBJ1-6 gives the full variable domain: DSGVTQTPKHLITATGQRVTLRCSPRSGDLSVYWYQQSLDQGLQFLIQYYNGEERAKGNILERFSAQQFPDLHSELNLSSLELGDSALYFCASSVALTGFNSPLHFGNGTRLTVT.

The chain combines TRBV30 with TRBJ1-6, with TRBD1 matching 8 bases. V lost 3 bases, J lost 4 bases, and 5 bases stayed unmatched. This CDR3 comprises 15 residues. CDR1 and CDR2 from the germline V gene are GTSNPN and SVGIG (reference sequence). The CDR3 spells CAWRADRVYNSPLHF. DNA of the CDR3: TGTGCCTGGAGGGCGGACAGGGTTTATAATTCACCCCTCCACTTT.